The 10 T cell receptor beta chains reported below all come from one sample, sequenced in a study of a mutant IDH1 vaccine in newly diagnosed glioma. Antigens of these TCRs are unknown. Sequencing used immunoSEQ multiplex PCR; TCRdb keeps in-frame clones, though not all of them. The sample lists about 58,000 clones, about 80% occurring once. The time point: week 5, during vaccination. Mutant IDH1 20-mer peptide, at 300 ug, made up each vaccine dose, with topical imiquimod. The sample was PBMCs, taken from a glioma patient whose treatment included an IDH1 peptide vaccine. The receptors derive from a woman between 50 and 59 years old with glioma.

The rearrangement joins TRBV5-1 to TRBJ2-2; no firm D call. The germline V gene encodes CDR1 SGHRS and CDR2 YFSETQ. The V end was cut by 0 bases, the J end by 6 bases, with 9 bases between. CDR3 length equals 14 residues. This CDR3 reads CASSLGTSSGELFF. The CDR3, as DNA: TGCGCCAGCAGCTTGGGAACAAGCTCCGGGGAGCTGTTTTTT.

The chain links TRBV7-9 to TRBJ2-7, with 7 nucleotides matching TRBD1. Trimming removed 4 bases from V and 2 bases from J; junction bases left unmatched: 14. The CDR3 has 17 amino acids. The germline gives CDR1 SEHNR, CDR2 FQNEAQ (reference sequence). This chain's CDR3 is CASSSESPPQGAYEQYF. CDR3 nucleotides: TGTGCCAGCAGCTCCGAGTCACCCCCTCAGGGGGCCTACGAGCAGTACTTC.

The chain couples TRBV19 to TRBJ2-7; a possible D gene is TRBD2 (6 bases). The V gene's germline CDR1 is LNHDA and CDR2 SQIVND (reference sequence). This CDR3 spans 15 amino acids. Trimming pared 9 bases from V and 2 bases from J, leaving 20 bases between. CDR3 sequence: CASNLGGAGTYEQYF. CDR3 nucleotides: TGTGCCAGCAACCTCGGGGGAGCCGGAACCTACGAGCAGTACTTC.

V usage is TRBV7-2 and J usage is TRBJ2-5; either TRBD1 or TRBD2 may supply D (6 bases each). V was shortened by 5 bases and J by 2 bases, with 18 bases between the two germline ends. This CDR3 spans 16 amino acids. Germline assignment: CDR1 SGHTA and CDR2 FQGNSA. The CDR3 loop is CASSLHRAGTQETQYF. CDR3 nucleotide sequence: TGTGCCAGCAGCCTCCATCGGGCGGGGACACAAGAGACCCAGTACTTC.

The rearrangement joins TRBV7-7 to TRBJ2-1, with 7 positions matching TRBD1. Looked up from germline, CDR1 is SSHAT and CDR2 is FNYEAQ (reference sequence). CDR3 length: 16 amino acids. Trimming took 1 base from V and 0 from J; bases not matched to a gene: 3. CDR3 amino acids: CASSLVPGGSYNEQFF. CDR3 nucleotides: TGTGCCAGCAGCTTAGTCCCAGGGGGCTCCTACAATGAGCAGTTCTTC.

The CDR3 sequence: CASSQEGYTF. The DNA of the CDR3 is TGTGCCAGCAGCCAGGAAGGCTACACCTTC. J is TRBJ1-2 and V is TRBV28; no definite D call. From germline, CDR1 is MDHEN and CDR2 SYDVKM. Trimming cost V 6 bases and J 8 bases, with 7 bases left between them. This CDR3 comprises 10 residues.

V usage is TRBV10-3 and J usage is TRBJ1-2; 7 bases are shared with TRBD1. The V segment lost 0 bases and the J segment 1 base; nucleotides outside the gene matches: 2. This CDR3 is 15 amino acids long. CDR1 is ENHRY and CDR2 is SYGVKD in the germline V gene. CDR3 residues: CAISESTGDNYGYTF. CDR3 DNA sequence: TGTGCCATCAGTGAGTCTACAGGGGATAACTATGGCTACACCTTC.

As concerns this clone: The junction departs from the called germline gene at one end, perhaps through a read error. The genes are TRBV30 and TRBJ1-5; maybe TRBD1 (5 bases). CDR1 GTSNPN and CDR2 SVGIG come from the germline V gene (reference sequence). The CDR3 contains 14 residues. CDR3 nucleotides: TGTGTCTGGGCCGGGACCGGGCATGTTGAGCCCCAGCATTTT. Translated: CVWAGTGHVEPQHF. Complete variable domain (other parts from reference TRBV30 and TRBJ1-5): SQTIHQWPATLVQPVGSPLSLECTVEGTSNPNLYWYRQAAGRGLQLLFYSVGIGQISSEVPQNLSASRPQDRQFILSSKKLLLSDSGFYLCVWAGTGHVEPQHFGDGTRLSIL.

The chain combines TRBV2 with TRBJ1-3; no firm D call. V gave up 11 bases and J gave up 2 bases, with 7 bases separating them. CDR1 and CDR2 from the germline V gene are SNHLY and FYNNEI. There are 11 residues in the CDR3. This CDR3 is CAHRAGNTIYF. In DNA, the CDR3 is TGTGCCCACCGGGCTGGAAACACCATATATTTT.

The rearrangement links TRBV9 to TRBJ2-3; no definite D call. Per the germline V gene, CDR1 is SGDLS and CDR2 is YYNGEE. This CDR3 region has 11 residues. Trimming cost V 0 bases and J 4 bases, with 0 bases left between them. CDR3 sequence reads: CASSVADTQYF. The CDR3 DNA follows: TGTGCCAGCAGCGTAGCAGATACGCAGTATTTT.